This passage covers 18 T cell receptor beta chains from one sample sequenced in a study of beta chain features in type 1 diabetes. Sequenced material consisted of expressed TCRB transcripts (all of the isolated RNA was reverse transcribed). Sequencing was performed with immunoSEQ multiplex PCR; in TCRdb, only in-frame clones are kept and a portion is missing. The data contain hundreds of thousands of clones, 15% of them singletons. The sequencing sample was made of naive CD4+ T cells from blood. These receptors originate from a man aged 18 to 29 in good health.

On this clone: This sample includes further DNA sequences coding for the same CDR3. This rearrangement joins TRBV28 to TRBJ2-2, with D unresolved. The CDR3 runs to 13 residues. Trimming pared 3 bases from V and 2 bases from J, leaving 4 bases between. Germline assignment: CDR1 MDHEN and CDR2 SYDVKM. CDR3 DNA: TGTGCCAGCAGTTTCAGTAACACCGGGGAGCTGTTTTTT. Its translation is CASSFSNTGELFF.

V gene TRBV6-4 combines with J gene TRBJ2-1, with 10 bases identical to TRBD1. The CDR3 length is 10 residues. Germline trimming cut 7 bases from V and 15 bases from J; bases unmatched to any gene: 3. The germline CDR1 and CDR2 sequences are MRHNA and SNTAGT. CDR3 region: CASKGTGAFF. In nucleotides, the CDR3 is TGTGCCAGCAAGGGGACAGGGGCGTTCTTC.

J is TRBJ2-7 and V is TRBV10-3; D is ambiguous. V was clipped by 3 bases and J by 9 bases, with 9 bases between them. Germline V gives CDR1 ENHRY, CDR2 SYGVKD. The CDR3 is 11 amino acids. The CDR3 reads CAISDGKVQYF. DNA of the CDR3: TGTGCCATCAGTGACGGTAAGGTGCAGTACTTC.

The J gene is TRBJ2-7, the V gene TRBV28; 8 bases line up with TRBD1. After removal of 8 bases from V and 0 bases from J, the junction contained 6 bases not matched to a gene. CDR1 is MDHEN and CDR2 is SYDVKM in the germline V gene. The CDR3 consists of 14 residues. The CDR3 is CASVGQARSYEQYF. In DNA, the CDR3 is TGTGCCAGCGTGGGACAGGCCCGCTCCTACGAGCAGTACTTC.

This sequence joins TRBV4-1 and TRBJ2-7, with 8 bases fitting TRBD1. V shed 3 bases and J 12 bases; nucleotides not matched to a gene: 13. The CDR3 covers 14 residues. Per the germline V gene, CDR1 is MGHRA and CDR2 is YSYEKL. The CDR3 spells CASSQPGQVPKRYF. CDR3 bases: TGCGCCAGCAGCCAGCCGGGACAGGTCCCAAAGCGGTACTTC.

V usage is TRBV10-3 and J usage is TRBJ1-1; D might be TRBD1 (5 bases). Looked up from germline, CDR1 is ENHRY and CDR2 is SYGVKD. The CDR3 extends over 13 amino acids. V was pared by 7 bases and J by 5 bases, with 14 bases between. DNA of the CDR3: TGTGCCATCACCCCCATGGGGCAGACTGAAGCTTTCTTT. This encodes CAITPMGQTEAFF.

The table lists this clone with many counts. V is TRBV15 and J is TRBJ2-1; no clear D gene. The CDR3 runs to 14 residues. V was cut by 1 base and J by 7 bases, with 11 bases left in between. The germline gives CDR1 LNHNV, CDR2 YYDKDF (reference sequence). CDR3 region: CATSRAWVGNEQFF. CDR3 sequence (DNA): TGTGCCACCAGCAGAGCCTGGGTAGGGAATGAGCAGTTCTTC.

This clone was observed a handful of times. The rearrangement uses TRBV7-2 and TRBJ2-7; no clear D. The CDR3 loop spans 14 amino acids. Germline-derived CDR1 and CDR2 are SGHTA and FQGNSA. The V end lost 1 base, the J end lost 2 bases, and 9 bases lay between the germline ends. The CDR3 loop is CASSLVALAYEQYF. In nucleotides, the CDR3 is TGTGCCAGCAGCTTAGTAGCACTGGCCTACGAGCAGTACTTC. The full variable domain, in which reference TRBV7-2 and TRBJ2-7 provide the parts outside the CDR3, is GAGVSQSPSNKVTEKGKDVELRCDPISGHTALYWYRQSLGQGLEFLIYFQGNSAPDKSGLPSDRFSAERTGGSVSTLTIQRTQQEDSAVYLCASSLVALAYEQYFGPGTRLTVT.

This clone occurred a few times. The V and J genes are TRBV5-4 and TRBJ1-3; tentative D call: TRBD1 (5 bases). Germline V lookup: CDR1 SGHNT, CDR2 YYREEE (reference sequence). Trimming shortened V by 5 bases and J by 0 bases, and 6 bases separated the two germline ends. The CDR3 is made up of 13 amino acids. Here the CDR3 DNA reads TGTGCCAGCAGAGGGGACTCTGGAAACACCATATATTTT. Translation: CASRGDSGNTIYF.

V usage is TRBV4-1 and J usage is TRBJ2-1, with 12 nucleotides matching TRBD2. J lost 0 bases, V lost 1 base, and 7 bases had no gene match. Looked up from germline, CDR1 is MGHRA and CDR2 is YSYEKL. This CDR3 region has 19 residues. The CDR3 nucleotides read TGCGCCAGCAGCCAAGGGGCCTGGACTAGCGGGATCTCCTACAATGAGCAGTTCTTC. Translated, it gives CASSQGAWTSGISYNEQFF.

The genes are TRBV21-1 and TRBJ2-3; TRBD1, the D gene given by the table, was not confirmed from the DNA. TRBV21-1 is a documented pseudogene. The CDR3 totals 15 residues. The CDR3 DNA sequence: TGTGCCAGCAGGCCCAGGGGGTACGGCACAGATACGCAGTATTTT. Translating it yields CASRPRGYGTDTQYF.

The table lists this clone with a few counts. Other nucleotide sequences in the sample specify the same CDR3. The genes are TRBV18 and TRBJ2-7, with unresolved D. The CDR3 runs 11 residues. Per the germline V gene, CDR1 is KGHSH and CDR2 is LQKENI. The germline V and J ends were trimmed by 4 bases and 3 bases, with 4 bases remaining between them. The CDR3 coding sequence is TGTGCCAGCTCACTGGGCTACGAGCAGTACTTC. Protein: CASSLGYEQYF.

The V call is TRBV18, the J call TRBJ2-7; 7 nucleotides agree with TRBD2. V was pared by 5 bases and J by 4 bases, with 5 bases of the junction left unmatched. CDR1 KGHSH and CDR2 LQKENI come from the germline V gene. This CDR3 contains 13 residues. In DNA, the CDR3 is TGTGCCAGCTCATCCCTGCGGGGGTACGAGCAGTACTTC. It codes for CASSSLRGYEQYF.

This clone has only a few counts. The V gene is TRBV29-1, the J gene TRBJ2-7; D is possibly TRBD2 (6 bases). CDR1 SQVTM and CDR2 ANQGSEA come from the germline V gene. Trimming took 4 bases from V and 4 from J, leaving 20 bases between them. The CDR3 contains 15 residues. The CDR3 loop reads CSVGRVGLGEYEQYF. CDR3 bases: TGCAGCGTTGGGAGGGTGGGGCTTGGAGAATACGAGCAGTACTTC.

Only a few counts were recorded for this clone. The chain uses TRBV7-2 and TRBJ2-7, with 8 bases that match TRBD2. V lost 5 bases to trimming and J lost 6 bases; unmatched junction nucleotides: 12. Germline V gives CDR1 SGHTA, CDR2 FQGNSA. The CDR3 length is 15 residues. As DNA, the CDR3 is TGTGCCAGCAGCCCCAGCGGGGGACTGGACGGCGAGCAGTACTTC. Amino acid sequence: CASSPSGGLDGEQYF.

This CDR3 reads CATKEGVHTYGYTF. The CDR3 DNA reads TGTGCCACCAAGGAGGGAGTGCACACCTATGGCTACACCTTC. The V gene is TRBV11-2, the J gene TRBJ1-2, with no clear D. Deletions cut 10 bases from V and 4 bases from J, with 19 bases between. The CDR3 runs 14 residues. Germline V gives CDR1 SGHAT, CDR2 FQNNGV.

This sequence joins TRBV6-6 and TRBJ1-1, with D possibly TRBD1 on 5 matching bases. CDR1 is MNHNY and CDR2 is SVGAGI in the germline V gene (reference sequence). Trimming took 0 bases from V and 9 from J, leaving 11 bases between them. CDR3 length: 13 amino acids. The CDR3 region has the DNA TGTGCCAGCAGTTACTCCGCGGCAGGGAAAGCTTTCTTT. This codes for CASSYSAAGKAFF.

The chain employs TRBV5-4 and TRBJ2-1, with 7 bases lining up with TRBD2. Per the germline V gene, CDR1 is SGHNT and CDR2 is YYREEE (reference sequence). J gave up 9 bases and V 0 bases, and 12 bases lay outside the gene matches. This CDR3 comprises 16 residues. The chain's CDR3 is CASSLAFGGSTFEQFF. The DNA of the CDR3 is TGTGCCAGCAGCTTGGCATTCGGCGGGAGTACTTTTGAGCAGTTCTTC.